Presented here are 18 T cell receptor beta chains from one specimen sequenced in a study of cytomegalovirus exposure and HLA in healthy donors. The PCR used 60 Vbeta and 13 Jbeta primers. Using immunoSEQ multiplex PCR, the repertoire was profiled, and TCRdb retains in-frame clones only, with some absent. The sample table includes tens of thousands of clones. Sequencing used PBMCs. The receptors were gathered from a woman aged 55-69 years in good health and CMV-seropositive.

This chain connects TRBV21-1 to TRBJ2-7; whether TRBD1, the table's D call, matches the DNA was not checked. TRBV21-1 is a pseudogene. This CDR3 has 14 residues. The CDR3 protein is CASSKGDTAYEQYF. CDR3 sequence (DNA): TGTGCCAGCAGCAAAGGGGACACCGCCTACGAGCAGTACTTC.

The rearrangement uses TRBV25-1 and TRBJ1-2; the D is unclear. Germline values: CDR1 MGHDK, CDR2 SYGVNS. Trimming left V 8 bases short and J 6 bases short, with 19 bases between. The CDR3 contains 14 residues. The CDR3 spells CASGVWRARNGYTF. The CDR3 DNA reads TGTGCCAGCGGAGTGTGGCGGGCCCGGAATGGCTACACCTTC.

This chain uses TRBV11-3 with TRBJ2-2; TRBD2 matches at 8 bases. Germline CDR1 and CDR2: SGHNT and YENEEA. The CDR3 has 15 residues. J gave up 4 bases and V 3 bases, and 4 bases lay outside the gene matches. CDR3 residues: CASSFSGAGTGELFF. CDR3 nucleotide sequence: TGTGCCAGCAGCTTTAGCGGGGCAGGCACCGGGGAGCTGTTTTTT.

The chain uses TRBV14 and TRBJ1-4; the D is unclear. Between the trimmed V and J ends, which lost 2 bases and 4 bases, there was a span of 8 bases. Germline CDR1 SGHDN, CDR2 FVKESK. There are 14 residues in the CDR3. CDR3 DNA sequence: TGTGCCAGCAGCCAAATGGGAGGTAATGAAAAACTGTTTTTT. It codes for CASSQMGGNEKLFF.

The chain is built from TRBV4-3 and TRBJ2-4, with 7 nucleotides matching TRBD2. The CDR3 spans 16 residues. Germline V lookup: CDR1 LGHNA, CDR2 YSLEER. Germline trimming cut 2 bases from V and 6 bases from J; bases unmatched to any gene: 10. This CDR3 is CASSQTPGGGGNIQYF. In DNA form, the CDR3 reads TGCGCCAGCAGCCAAACCCCAGGTGGGGGGGGAAACATTCAGTACTTC.

The chain couples TRBV28 to TRBJ1-1; 10 bases agree with TRBD1. The germline V gene has CDR1 MDHEN and CDR2 SYDVKM. CDR3 length: 14 residues. Trimming removed 5 bases from V and 3 bases from J; junction bases left unmatched: 3. The DNA of the CDR3 is TGTGCCAGCAGTCCGGACAGGGGGGACACTGAAGCTTTCTTT. This gives the protein CASSPDRGDTEAFF.

The V call is TRBV2, the J call TRBJ2-3; the D gene is possibly TRBD2 (6 bases). Germline CDR1 is SNHLY and CDR2 is FYNNEI. The CDR3 is 15 amino acids. The V and J ends lost 6 bases and 0 bases respectively, with 13 bases between them. CDR3 DNA sequence: TGTGCCAGCAGCGTAGCGGATTCTAGCACAGATACGCAGTATTTT. Protein: CASSVADSSTDTQYF.

The chain employs TRBV5-1 and TRBJ2-7; 9 nucleotides line up with TRBD1. The CDR3 contains 14 residues. V lost 0 bases to trimming and J lost 4 bases; unmatched junction nucleotides: 2. Germline V gene data show CDR1 as SGHRS and CDR2 as YFSETQ. The CDR3 is CASSLADRGYEQYF. CDR3 bases: TGCGCCAGCAGCTTGGCCGACAGGGGGTACGAGCAGTACTTC.

V gene TRBV18 combines with J gene TRBJ2-3; TRBD1 matches at 11 bases. This CDR3 spans 15 amino acids. J gave up 6 bases and V 1 base, and 3 bases lay outside the gene matches. The germline gives CDR1 KGHSH, CDR2 LQKENI. The DNA for the CDR3 is TGTGCCAGCTCACCACAGGGACAGGGGGGTGATACGCAGTATTTT. As protein: CASSPQGQGGDTQYF.

The chain employs TRBV28 and TRBJ2-3; the D gene is possibly TRBD1 (7 bases). The V end was cut by 5 bases, the J end by 4 bases, with 13 bases between. This CDR3 is 14 amino acids long. Germline V CDR1 and CDR2: MDHEN, SYDVKM. DNA for the CDR3: TGTGCCAGCAGTCCTACAGGGGAGGCAGATACGCAGTATTTT. Protein sequence: CASSPTGEADTQYF.

V is TRBV19 and J is TRBJ2-5, with TRBD2 identical over 7 bases. Germline CDR1 is LNHDA and CDR2 is SQIVND (reference sequence). This CDR3 comprises 14 residues. Trimming at V came to 5 bases and at J to 4 bases, leaving 7 bases not matched to a gene. The CDR3 DNA follows: TGTGCCAGTAGTTCGTCGGGGGGAGGAGAGACCCAGTACTTC. Protein: CASSSSGGGETQYF.

The chain recombines TRBV19 with TRBJ2-1, with 9 bases identical to TRBD2. In germline, CDR1 is LNHDA, CDR2 SQIVND (reference sequence). Unmatched junction bases numbered 13, after V lost 5 bases and J lost 5 bases. This CDR3 is built from 17 residues. The CDR3 spells CASSVGPTSGYDNEQFF. For the CDR3, the DNA is TGTGCCAGTAGTGTGGGGCCCACTAGCGGGTATGACAATGAGCAGTTCTTC.

This rearrangement joins TRBV7-2 to TRBJ2-7; TRBD1 aligns across 8 bases. Germline CDR1 reads SGHTA; CDR2 reads FQGNSA. V was clipped by 5 bases and J by 6 bases; unmatched bases: 12. The CDR3 contains 15 residues. DNA for the CDR3: TGTGCCAGCAGCCGAACAGGGGGGACGGGGGCCGAGCAGTACTTC. Encoded protein: CASSRTGGTGAEQYF.

V and J are TRBV11-1 and TRBJ1-4; TRBD1 aligns across 7 bases. The J segment lost 5 bases and the V segment lost 8 bases, leaving 8 bases of the junction unmatched. The CDR3 is made up of 14 amino acids. Germline CDR1 is SGHAT and CDR2 is FQDESV (reference sequence). CDR3 amino acids: CASGKGAWNEKLFF. The CDR3 nucleotides are TGTGCCAGCGGCAAGGGGGCTTGGAATGAAAAACTGTTTTTT.

Written as DNA, the CDR3 is TGTGCCAGCAGCTTAGAGGGTCGCAGGGGTAACTATGGCTACACCTTC. Translated: CASSLEGRRGNYGYTF. This chain links TRBV11-3 with TRBJ1-2, with a possible D match to TRBD1 (6 bases). Germline CDR1 is SGHNT and CDR2 is YENEEA. This CDR3 has 16 amino acids. V lost 0 bases, J lost 1 base, and 12 bases lay in between.

The chain recombines TRBV19 with TRBJ2-7, with 7 bases matching TRBD1. After removal of 4 bases from V and 2 bases from J, the junction contained 5 bases not matched to a gene. There are 14 residues in the CDR3. Germline CDR1 is LNHDA and CDR2 is SQIVND (reference sequence). The CDR3 sequence is CASSTPGQPYEQYF. CDR3 nucleotides: TGTGCCAGTAGTACCCCGGGACAGCCCTACGAGCAGTACTTC.

The chain has TRBV5-6 and TRBJ1-2; tentatively, D is TRBD1 (6 bases). Germline CDR1 and CDR2: SGHDT and YYEEEE. This CDR3 is 16 amino acids long. V was trimmed by 2 bases and J by 7 bases, leaving 21 bases between them. The CDR3 region has the DNA TGTGCCAGCAGCTTCCGTCTCGGTGGGGGGGCCGGTGGCTACACCTTC. Encoded protein: CASSFRLGGGAGGYTF.

The chain links TRBV5-1 to TRBJ1-6, with 11 bases lining up with TRBD1. This CDR3 has 15 amino acids. Germline CDR1 is SGHRS and CDR2 is YFSETQ. Trimming at V came to 2 bases and at J to 7 bases, leaving 2 bases not matched to a gene. The CDR3 bases are TGCGCCAGCAGCTTAGGGACAGGGGGAAATTCACCCCTCCACTTT. Translated: CASSLGTGGNSPLHF. Full variable domain (outside the CDR3, taken from reference TRBV5-1 and TRBJ1-6): KAGVTQTPRYLIKTRGQQVTLSCSPISGHRSVSWYQQTPGQGLQFLFEYFSETQRNKGNFPGRFSGRQFSNSRSEMNVSTLELGDSALYLCASSLGTGGNSPLHFGNGTRLTVT.